This passage covers 20 T cell receptor beta chains from one sample sequenced in a study of T cells of healthy individuals. TCRdb passed the 5' RACE reads through MiXCR, listing each CDR3 protein once. The sample includes 55,000 to 65,000 distinct CDR3 sequences, 15% to 20% seen only once; the top ten take roughly 4.7%. Receptors originate from a human donor in good health.

This clonotype has more than one count but fewer than ten. The V and J genes are TRBV24-1 and TRBJ2-7, with TRBD1 matching over 8 bases. This CDR3 spans 12 amino acids. CDR1 is KGHDR, CDR2 SFDVKD, per germline. J gave up 7 bases and V 5 bases, and 3 bases lay outside the gene matches. This CDR3 reads CATSGTGREQYF. The CDR3 DNA follows: TGTGCCACCAGTGGGACAGGGAGAGAGCAGTACTTC.

J is TRBJ1-6 and V is TRBV6-1; D possibly corresponds to TRBD1 (5 bases). With 2 bases removed from V and 9 bases from J, the gap between germline ends came to 14 bases. The CDR3 has 15 residues. Germline CDR1 MNHNS, CDR2 SASEGT. In DNA form, the CDR3 reads TGTGCCAGCAGTGAACTTGGGACGGGGCGTTCACCCCTCCACTTT. This translates into CASSELGTGRSPLHF.

This sequence joins TRBV10-2 and TRBJ1-3; 9 bases align to TRBD1. This CDR3 is built from 16 residues. From germline, CDR1 is WSHSY and CDR2 SAAADI. Trimming at V came to 4 bases and at J to 3 bases, leaving 7 bases not matched to a gene. The DNA of the CDR3 is TGCGCCAGCAGTGGGGACAGGGAGATTTTTGGAAACACCATATATTTT. It encodes CASSGDREIFGNTIYF.

The chain employs TRBV5-1 and TRBJ1-1; TRBD1 matches at 10 bases. CDR1 and CDR2 from the germline V gene are SGHRS and YFSETQ. This CDR3 spans 16 amino acids. The V gene end was trimmed by 0 bases and the J gene end by 7 bases; junction bases not matched to a gene: 9. This CDR3 reads CASSLEWGTGASEAFF. CDR3 DNA: TGCGCCAGCAGCTTGGAGTGGGGGACAGGGGCGAGTGAAGCTTTCTTT.

In this sample, this clonotype turned up many times. The V call is TRBV5-1, the J call TRBJ2-7; the match to TRBD1 covers 8 bases. With 0 bases clipped from V and 7 bases from J, the junction kept 9 bases outside the gene matches. CDR3 length: 15 residues. The germline V gene has CDR1 SGHRS and CDR2 YFSETQ. The CDR3 coding sequence is TGCGCCAGCAGCTTGGTGGACAGGGAGGCCCGAGAGCAGTACTTC. As protein: CASSLVDREAREQYF.

The chain recombines TRBV4-2 with TRBJ2-1; 9 positions match TRBD2. Germline values: CDR1 LGHNA, CDR2 YNFKEQ. V lost 2 bases, J lost 6 bases, and 8 bases stayed unmatched. The length of the CDR3 is 16 residues. In DNA form, the CDR3 reads TGTGCCAGCAGCCAAATAGGGGCTAGCGGGATCAATGAGCAGTTCTTC. Residues: CASSQIGASGINEQFF.

The rearrangement joins TRBV20-1 to TRBJ2-3; 7 bases agree with TRBD2. The germline V gene has CDR1 DFQATT and CDR2 SNEGSKA (reference sequence). The CDR3 consists of 13 residues. V shed 1 base and J 5 bases; nucleotides not matched to a gene: 3. CDR3 nucleotide sequence: TGCAGTGCTAGAGTGGCTAGCGGAGATACGCAGTATTTT. Amino acid sequence: CSARVASGDTQYF.

Ten or more counts support this clonotype. The chain joins TRBV20-1 to TRBJ2-7; the D gene could be TRBD1 or TRBD2 (5 bases each). Trimming left V 4 bases short and J 2 bases short, with 9 bases between. CDR1 and CDR2 (germline): DFQATT, SNEGSKA (reference sequence). The CDR3 loop spans 12 amino acids. CDR3 protein: CSAIRGTYEQYF. The CDR3 DNA sequence: TGCAGTGCTATTCGGGGCACCTACGAGCAGTACTTC.

At least ten counts were recorded for this clonotype. The V and J genes are TRBV5-4 and TRBJ2-3, with D uncertain. The CDR3 covers 12 residues. Germline V lookup: CDR1 SGHNT, CDR2 YYREEE (reference sequence). The V and J ends lost 7 bases and 2 bases respectively, with 8 bases between them. CDR3 bases: TGTGCCAGCTTCAGTGACACAGATACGCAGTATTTT. Its protein is CASFSDTDTQYF.

This clonotype has a count of ten or more. The chain couples TRBV24-1 to TRBJ2-3, with D perhaps assigned TRBD1 or TRBD2 (5 bases each). Trimming shortened V by 0 bases and J by 6 bases, and 6 bases separated the two germline ends. Germline-derived CDR1 and CDR2 are KGHDR and SFDVKD. The CDR3 is 13 amino acids. CDR3 sequence reads: CATSDLWGDTQYF. The CDR3 coding sequence is TGTGCCACCAGTGATTTGTGGGGGGATACGCAGTATTTT.

This clonotype was recorded many times. This chain connects TRBV4-1 to TRBJ2-7; D tentatively fits TRBD1 or TRBD2 (7 bases each). The V end was cut by 4 bases, the J end by 5 bases, with 12 bases between. Germline lookup yields CDR1 MGHRA and CDR2 YSYEKL. CDR3 size: 13 residues. As DNA, the CDR3 is TGCGCCAGCAGCCCCGCAGGGGGGGACGAGCAGTACTTC. Its protein is CASSPAGGDEQYF.

This sequence joins TRBV2 and TRBJ2-7, with D perhaps matching TRBD1 or TRBD2 (5 bases each). The CDR3 covers 15 residues. V was cut by 6 bases and J by 5 bases, with 20 bases left in between. The germline CDR1 and CDR2 sequences are SNHLY and FYNNEI. In nucleotides, the CDR3 is TGTGCCAGCAGGACTCGCCCAGGGACGGGCAACGAGCAGTACTTC. Its protein is CASRTRPGTGNEQYF.

The chain is built from TRBV7-2 and TRBJ2-1; a weak D match, TRBD1 (5 bases). V lost 5 bases, J lost 2 bases, and 10 bases lay in between. CDR3 length: 14 amino acids. CDR1 is SGHTA, CDR2 FQGNSA, per germline. The chain's CDR3 is CASSGLGPYNEQFF. The DNA of the CDR3 is TGTGCCAGCAGCGGGCTGGGGCCCTACAATGAGCAGTTCTTC.

This clonotype was counted many times. The chain employs TRBV29-1 and TRBJ2-3, with TRBD1 as a possible D gene (5 bases). Trimming took 4 bases from V and 4 from J, leaving 12 bases between them. This CDR3 spans 13 amino acids. Germline lookup yields CDR1 SQVTM and CDR2 ANQGSEA. The CDR3 DNA reads as TGCAGCGTTGCCTACAGGATGGCAGATACGCAGTATTTT. Its protein is CSVAYRMADTQYF.

This clonotype was observed a handful of times. The chain is built from TRBV6-5 and TRBJ1-4; unclear D gene. Trimming cost V 7 bases and J 0 bases, with 15 bases left between them. CDR1 is MNHEY and CDR2 is SVGAGI in the germline V gene. The CDR3 is 16 amino acids. This CDR3 is CASKKANGATNEKLFF. The CDR3 DNA reads as TGTGCCAGCAAAAAAGCCAATGGAGCAACTAATGAAAAACTGTTTTTT.

This clonotype came up many times. The CDR3 here is CASSGQGTAYEQYF. The CDR3 DNA is TGTGCCAGCAGTGGGCAGGGGACAGCCTACGAGCAGTACTTC. The gene calls are TRBV25-1 and TRBJ2-7, with TRBD1 matching 7 bases. The CDR3 runs 14 residues. V trimming: 4 bases; J trimming: 2 bases; junction bases outside the gene matches: 5. Per the germline V gene, CDR1 is MGHDK and CDR2 is SYGVNS.

In its sample, this clonotype was seen many times. The chain employs TRBV12-3 or TRBV12-4 and TRBJ2-1; 8 bases align to TRBD2. V gave up 5 bases and J gave up 7 bases; unmatched junction bases: 16. The CDR3 sequence is 17 residues long. The CDR3 sequence is CASSALFLGRVWNEQFF. The CDR3 DNA reads as TGTGCCAGCAGTGCCCTTTTTCTCGGGAGGGTTTGGAATGAGCAGTTCTTC.

This clonotype was observed a handful of times. The V and J genes are TRBV21-1 and TRBJ2-7; TRBD2 is the table's D call and was not checked against the DNA. TRBV21-1 is deemed a pseudogene. The CDR3 is made up of 14 amino acids. CDR3 nucleotide sequence: TGTGCCAGCAGCCCAGGGGAAAAGCGGGACGAGCAGTACTTC. Translation: CASSPGEKRDEQYF.

The CDR3 reads CASSHQGQGPTGELFF. DNA of the CDR3: TGTGCCAGCAGCCATCAGGGACAGGGGCCCACCGGGGAGCTGTTTTTT. The chain joins TRBV4-2 to TRBJ2-2; TRBD1 aligns across 10 bases. Germline values: CDR1 LGHNA, CDR2 YNFKEQ. There are 16 residues in the CDR3. V lost 3 bases, J lost 4 bases, and 5 bases stayed unmatched.

This clonotype appeared a few times. J is TRBJ2-1 and V is TRBV7-2; a possible D gene is TRBD1 (5 bases). V gave up 3 bases and J gave up 8 bases, with 17 bases separating them. Germline V CDR1 and CDR2: SGHTA, FQGNSA. This CDR3 contains 15 residues. The CDR3 spells CASSFTQGPPHEQFF. The CDR3 nucleotides read TGTGCCAGCAGCTTCACCCAGGGTCCGCCCCATGAGCAGTTCTTC.